Reported below is one TCR beta chain. Its cognate antigen is unknown. The sample is drawn from a study of OX40 agonist ivuxolimab in advanced cancers. Findings of the study overall: In CD8+ T cells, expanded clones were on average more numerous than in CD4+. There was clonal expansion of CD4+ and CD8+ blood T cells by week 6 at 0.1 to 3.0 mg/kg.

CDR1 and CDR2 from the germline V gene are MNHNS and SASEGT. V gave up 7 bases and J gave up 7 bases, with 13 bases separating them. The CDR3 is 13 residues long. Sequencing used immunoSEQ multiplex PCR; TCRdb keeps in-frame clones, though not all of them. The data hold around 100,000 clones, with 90% to 95% observed a single time. Sequencing was performed on CD4+ or CD8+ T cells sorted from blood, taken in a trial of the OX40 agonist ivuxolimab. The sequence derives from an adult with an advanced solid tumor such as melanoma, head and neck, liver or kidney cancer. The V gene is TRBV6-1, the J gene TRBJ2-2, with D perhaps being TRBD1 or TRBD2 (6 bases each). The CDR3 sequence: CASKEGEYGELFF. DNA for the CDR3: TGTGCCAGCAAGGAGGGGGAGTACGGGGAGCTGTTTTTT.